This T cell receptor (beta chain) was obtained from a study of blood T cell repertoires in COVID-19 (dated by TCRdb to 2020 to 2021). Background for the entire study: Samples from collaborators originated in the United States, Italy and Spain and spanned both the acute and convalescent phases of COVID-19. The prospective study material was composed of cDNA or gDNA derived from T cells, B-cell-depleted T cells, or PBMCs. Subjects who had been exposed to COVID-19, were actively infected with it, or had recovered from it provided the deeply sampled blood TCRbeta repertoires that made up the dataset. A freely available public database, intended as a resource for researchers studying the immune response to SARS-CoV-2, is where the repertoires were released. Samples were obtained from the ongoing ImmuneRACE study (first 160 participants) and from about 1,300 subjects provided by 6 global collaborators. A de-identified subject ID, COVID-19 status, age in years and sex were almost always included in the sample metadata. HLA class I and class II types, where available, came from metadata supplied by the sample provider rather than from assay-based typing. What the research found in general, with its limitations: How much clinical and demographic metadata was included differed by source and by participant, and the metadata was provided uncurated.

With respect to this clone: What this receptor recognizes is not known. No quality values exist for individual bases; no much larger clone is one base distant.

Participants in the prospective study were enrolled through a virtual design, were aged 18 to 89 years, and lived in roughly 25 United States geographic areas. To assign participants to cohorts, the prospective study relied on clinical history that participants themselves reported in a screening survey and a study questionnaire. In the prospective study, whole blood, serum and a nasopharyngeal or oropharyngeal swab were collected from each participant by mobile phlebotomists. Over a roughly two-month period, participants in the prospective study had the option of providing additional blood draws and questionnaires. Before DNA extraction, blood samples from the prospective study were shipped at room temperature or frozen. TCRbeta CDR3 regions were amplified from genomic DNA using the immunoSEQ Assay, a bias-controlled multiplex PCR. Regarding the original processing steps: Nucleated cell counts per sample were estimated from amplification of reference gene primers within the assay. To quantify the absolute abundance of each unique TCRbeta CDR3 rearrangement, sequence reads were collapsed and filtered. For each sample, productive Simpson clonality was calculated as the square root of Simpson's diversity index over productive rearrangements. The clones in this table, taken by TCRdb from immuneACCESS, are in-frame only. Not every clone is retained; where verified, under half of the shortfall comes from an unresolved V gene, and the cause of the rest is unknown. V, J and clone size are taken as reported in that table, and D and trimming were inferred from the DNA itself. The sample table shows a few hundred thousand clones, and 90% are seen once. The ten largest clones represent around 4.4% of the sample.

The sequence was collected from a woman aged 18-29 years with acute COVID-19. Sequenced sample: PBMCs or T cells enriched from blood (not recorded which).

The DNA sequence is given as TGCGCCAGCAGCCTAACTAGCGACTCCTACAATGAGCAGTTCTTC. Translated, this gives CASSLTSDSYNEQFF. The rearrangement joined TRBV5-1 to TRBJ2-1, with 7 bases aligning to TRBD2. V is pruned by 4 bases and J by 0 bases, leaving 4 bases of the junction without a gene match. The CDR3, from cysteine to phenylalanine, totals 15 residues. The read is trimmed to its CDR3 DNA, 45 bases read in frame from base 1. The germline V gene provides CDR1 SGHRS and CDR2 YFSETQ.